Listed here are 10 T cell receptor beta chains from one sample, sequenced in a study of shared clonotypes between healthy human individuals. Naive CD8 cells lacked CD45RO, underwent positive selection for CCR7 and left out terminally differentiated effector memory CD45RA+ cells. TCRdb keeps only in-frame clones here, not all; method: immunoSEQ multiplex PCR. The table records about 1.9 million clones, 85% to 95% of them present only once. The specimen was naive CD8+ T cells from PBMCs. Every receptor here comes from a man in his late teens or twenties in good health. Some clones in this sample may be carry-over from other donors' samples.

To note about this clone: Other DNA sequences in this sample translate to the same CDR3. The chain couples TRBV5-1 to TRBJ2-7; maybe TRBD1 (7 bases). Germline-derived CDR1 and CDR2 are SGHRS and YFSETQ. Deletions cut 2 bases from V and 2 bases from J, with 11 bases between. The CDR3 length is 14 residues. This CDR3 is CASSLGGGTYEQYF. The CDR3 bases are TGCGCCAGCAGCTTAGGAGGGGGCACCTACGAGCAGTACTTC.

Only one count was recorded for this clone. The chain has TRBV7-8 and TRBJ1-1; possible D gene TRBD1, 6 bases. The CDR3 length is 16 residues. Germline CDR1 reads SGHVS; CDR2 reads FQNEAQ. With 5 bases removed from V and 3 bases from J, the gap between germline ends came to 19 bases. Here the CDR3 DNA reads TGTGCCAGCAGCCCACTCCTGACAGGCGGGGACACTGAAGCTTTCTTT. Amino acids: CASSPLLTGGDTEAFF.

The gene calls are TRBV11-1 and TRBJ2-1; 12 bases are shared with TRBD1. Germline V gene lookup returns CDR1 SGHAT and CDR2 FQDESV (reference sequence). CDR3 size: 16 residues. J was trimmed by 8 bases and V by 5 bases; bases with no gene match: 10. CDR3 region: CASSPWDRGPVYEQFF. CDR3 DNA sequence: TGTGCCAGCAGCCCTTGGGACAGGGGGCCGGTCTATGAGCAGTTCTTC.

J is TRBJ2-1 and V is TRBV6-1, with D maybe TRBD1 (6 bases). Germline assignment: CDR1 MNHNS and CDR2 SASEGT. This CDR3 spans 16 amino acids. Trimming left V 3 bases short and J 0 bases short, with 12 bases between. The CDR3 loop reads CASSEDRRSSYNEQFF. Written as DNA, the CDR3 is TGTGCCAGCAGTGAGGACAGAAGGAGCTCCTACAATGAGCAGTTCTTC.

The genes are TRBV28 and TRBJ2-1; D tentatively reads TRBD1 or TRBD2 (6 bases each). V shed 4 bases and J shed 3 bases, with 22 bases lying between them. Germline-derived CDR1 and CDR2 are MDHEN and SYDVKM. This CDR3 contains 18 residues. The CDR3 DNA is TGTGCCAGCAGTTCCGAACAAAGGGGGGTTCTTCACTACAATGAGCAGTTCTTC. Its translation: CASSSEQRGVLHYNEQFF.

This chain joins TRBV27 and TRBJ1-1; D remains ambiguous. Trimming shortened V by 5 bases and J by 11 bases, and 18 bases separated the two germline ends. The germline gives CDR1 MNHEY, CDR2 SMNVEV (reference sequence). This CDR3 is built from 13 residues. The CDR3 DNA sequence: TGTGCCAGCAGTAACCGAGGGCCCGGGGAGGCTTTCTTT. Translated, it gives CASSNRGPGEAFF.

The chain combines TRBV12-1 with TRBJ1-5. TRBV12-1 is listed as a pseudogene. The CDR3 loop spans 12 amino acids. CDR3 amino acids: CASSFEGQPQHF. The CDR3 DNA sequence: TGTGCCAGCAGCTTTGAGGGACAGCCCCAGCATTTT.

This rearrangement joins TRBV7-6 to TRBJ2-2; D may correspond to TRBD1 or TRBD2 (5 bases each). This CDR3 has 16 amino acids. V was shortened by 8 bases and J by 0 bases, with 16 bases between the two germline ends. CDR1 and CDR2 (germline): SGHVS, FNYEAQ. DNA for the CDR3: TGTGCCAGCCGAGGGGTTACCCATCCGAACACCGGGGAGCTGTTTTTT. It codes for CASRGVTHPNTGELFF.

The chain combines TRBV5-4 with TRBJ2-7, with D perhaps matching TRBD1 (6 bases). CDR1 and CDR2 from the germline V gene are SGHNT and YYREEE (reference sequence). The CDR3 totals 13 residues. V was clipped by 5 bases and J by 5 bases, with 14 bases between them. This CDR3 is CASSGTGWDEQYF. Written as DNA, the CDR3 is TGTGCCAGCAGTGGAACAGGGTGGGACGAGCAGTACTTC.

The count of this clone is one. The gene calls are TRBV5-6 and TRBJ2-4; tentatively, D is TRBD2 (6 bases). Trimming cost V 0 bases and J 5 bases, with 9 bases left between them. The CDR3 consists of 14 residues. CDR1 and CDR2 from the germline V gene are SGHDT and YYEEEE. The CDR3 bases are TGTGCCAGCAGCTTGGGAGCGGGTCAAAACATTCAGTACTTC. It translates to CASSLGAGQNIQYF.